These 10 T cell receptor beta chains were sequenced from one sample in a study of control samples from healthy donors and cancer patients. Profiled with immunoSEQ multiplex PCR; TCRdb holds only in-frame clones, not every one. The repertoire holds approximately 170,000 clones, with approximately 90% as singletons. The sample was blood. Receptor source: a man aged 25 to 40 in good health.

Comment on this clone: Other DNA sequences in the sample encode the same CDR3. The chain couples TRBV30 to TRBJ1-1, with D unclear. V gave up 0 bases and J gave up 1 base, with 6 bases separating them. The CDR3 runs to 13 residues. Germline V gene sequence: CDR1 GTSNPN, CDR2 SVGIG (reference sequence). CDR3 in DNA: TGTGCCTGGAGTGTAGCTAGGAACACTGAAGCTTTCTTT. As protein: CAWSVARNTEAFF.

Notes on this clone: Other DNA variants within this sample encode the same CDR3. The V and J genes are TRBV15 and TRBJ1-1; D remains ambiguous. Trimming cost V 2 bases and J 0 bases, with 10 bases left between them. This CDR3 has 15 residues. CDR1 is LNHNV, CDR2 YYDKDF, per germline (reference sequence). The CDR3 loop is CATSRTGRMNTEAFF. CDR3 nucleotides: TGTGCCACCAGCAGAACTGGACGGATGAACACTGAAGCTTTCTTT.

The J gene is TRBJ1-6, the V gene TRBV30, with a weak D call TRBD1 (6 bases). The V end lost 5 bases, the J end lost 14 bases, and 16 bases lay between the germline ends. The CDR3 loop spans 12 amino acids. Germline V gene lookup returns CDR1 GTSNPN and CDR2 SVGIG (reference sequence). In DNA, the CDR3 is TGTGCCTGGGGGGAAAAACAGGGAACCCTCCACTTT. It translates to CAWGEKQGTLHF.

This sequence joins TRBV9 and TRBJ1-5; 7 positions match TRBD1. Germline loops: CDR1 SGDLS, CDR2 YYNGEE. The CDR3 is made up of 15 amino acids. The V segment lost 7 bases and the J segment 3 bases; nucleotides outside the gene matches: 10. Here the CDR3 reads CASSQGQIPNQPQHF. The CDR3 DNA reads TGTGCCAGCTCCCAGGGACAGATACCCAATCAGCCCCAGCATTTT.

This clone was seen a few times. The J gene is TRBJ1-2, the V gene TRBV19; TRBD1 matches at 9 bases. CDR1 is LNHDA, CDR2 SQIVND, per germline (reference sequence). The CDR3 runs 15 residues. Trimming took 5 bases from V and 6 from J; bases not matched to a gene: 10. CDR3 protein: CASSPRTGERNGYTF. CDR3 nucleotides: TGTGCCAGTAGTCCCCGGACAGGGGAAAGGAATGGCTACACCTTC. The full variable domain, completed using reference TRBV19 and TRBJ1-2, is DGGITQSPKYLFRKEGQNVTLSCEQNLNHDAMYWYRQDPGQGLRLIYYSQIVNDFQKGDIAEGYSVSREKKESFPLTVTSAQKNPTAFYLCASSPRTGERNGYTFGSGTRLTVV.

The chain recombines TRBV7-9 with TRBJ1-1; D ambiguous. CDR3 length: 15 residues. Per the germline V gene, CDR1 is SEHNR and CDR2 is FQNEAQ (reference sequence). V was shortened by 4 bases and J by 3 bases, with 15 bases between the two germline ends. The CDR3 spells CASSSNDALDTEAFF. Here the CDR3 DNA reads TGTGCCAGCAGCTCTAATGACGCTTTGGACACTGAAGCTTTCTTT.

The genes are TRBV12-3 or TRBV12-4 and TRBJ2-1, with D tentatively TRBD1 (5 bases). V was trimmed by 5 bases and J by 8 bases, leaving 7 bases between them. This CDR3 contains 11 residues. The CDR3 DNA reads TGTGCCAGCAGTCTAGGGGATGAGCAGTTCTTC. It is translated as CASSLGDEQFF.

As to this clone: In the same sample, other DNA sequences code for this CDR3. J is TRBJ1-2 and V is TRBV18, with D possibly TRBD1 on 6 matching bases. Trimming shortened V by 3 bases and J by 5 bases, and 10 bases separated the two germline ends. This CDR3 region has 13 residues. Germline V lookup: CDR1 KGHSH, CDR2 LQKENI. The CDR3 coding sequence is TGTGCCAGCTCACCGCCAGGGGATTATGGCTACACCTTC. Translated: CASSPPGDYGYTF.

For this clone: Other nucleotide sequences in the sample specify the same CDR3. In DNA, the CDR3 is TGTGCCAGCAGTTTTAGCACTGAAGCTTTCTTT. Residues: CASSFSTEAFF. This rearrangement joins TRBV12-3 or TRBV12-4 to TRBJ1-1; no reliable D call. V lost 3 bases and J lost 4, with 3 bases in between. This CDR3 comprises 11 residues.

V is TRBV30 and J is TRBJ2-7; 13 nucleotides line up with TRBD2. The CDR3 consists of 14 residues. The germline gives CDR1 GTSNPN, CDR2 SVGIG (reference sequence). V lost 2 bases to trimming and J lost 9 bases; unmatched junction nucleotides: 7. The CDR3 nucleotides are TGTGCCTGGAGTATAACTAGCGGGGGGGCTCGGCAGTACTTC. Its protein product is CAWSITSGGARQYF. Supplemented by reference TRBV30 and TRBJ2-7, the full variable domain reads SQTIHQWPATLVQPVGSPLSLECTVEGTSNPNLYWYRQAAGRGLQLLFYSVGIGQISSEVPQNLSASRPQDRQFILSSKKLLLSDSGFYLCAWSITSGGARQYFGPGTRLTVT.